This TCR beta chain is from a study of early T cells in non-severe SARS-CoV-2 infection. Looked up from germline, CDR1 is SNHLY and CDR2 is FYNNEI. V dropped 5 bases and J dropped 2; count of bases not matched to a gene: 11. This CDR3 has 17 residues. TCRdb fed the 5' RACE reads into MiXCR, producing one record per CDR3 protein. The repertoire holds tens of thousands of distinct CDR3 sequences, with 8% to 13% as singletons. Sequencing was performed on whole blood. The chain is built from TRBV2 and TRBJ2-7; 11 nucleotides agree with TRBD1. This receptor was taken from an adult who was a healthcare worker with PCR-confirmed SARS-CoV-2 infection or an uninfected control (not recorded which). CDR3 in amino acids: CASSPGQGDVWTYEQYF. DNA for the CDR3: TGTGCCAGCAGTCCGGGACAGGGGGATGTGTGGACCTACGAGCAGTACTTC.